This T cell receptor (beta chain) comes out of a study of T cells after yellow fever vaccination. Study conclusions and caveats: The CD4 compartment and the CD8 compartment contained a small share of clonotypes in common. Once the booster was given, most primary-vaccination clones reappeared, at about 96% for CD4 and around 90% for CD8.

This clonotype turned up a few times. Its antigen is still unknown. In TCRdb, the 5' RACE reads were re-called with MiXCR into one record per CDR3 protein. This sample carries 100,000 to 150,000 distinct CDR3 sequences, around 15% of them seen once, and the ten largest clones take 43%. Germline V gene lookup returns CDR1 SGHVS and CDR2 FQNEAQ. This CDR3 is built from 16 residues. V lost 5 bases, J lost 4 bases, and 21 bases lay in between. This rearrangement joins TRBV7-8 to TRBJ2-7, with D tentatively TRBD2 (5 bases). The clonotype comes from a man between 18 and 29 years old who received the YFV17D yellow fever vaccine. Sequencing was performed on CD8+ T cells sorted from PBMCs, taken 5 days after the yellow fever booster vaccination. CDR3 in DNA: TGTGCCAGCAGCCCGATTGAGGGCACGACTATTTACGAGCAGTACTTC. This translates into CASSPIEGTTIYEQYF.